Listed below are T cell receptor beta chains from one sample, sequenced in a study of blood T cells in healthy people across ages. MiXCR was run by TCRdb on the 5' RACE reads, yielding one entry per CDR3 protein. The table has about 620,000 distinct CDR3 sequences, 52% seen once; the top ten hold 13%. The sequenced sample was blood. The receptors here all came from a woman older than 75 in good health. Both conserved end residues are part of each CDR3. D genes are given only for firm matches. Clone size is shown for a subset of rows, as once, few, many or a class of expanded clone.

>TRBD1|TRBJ2-3|many|TRBV20-1|15
CSETSPDRFTDTQYF
TGCAGCGAAACCTCTCCGGACAGGTTCACAGATACGCAGTATTTT
>TRBD2|TRBJ2-4|-|TRBV20-1|13
CSARAGGLNEQYF
TGCAGTGCTAGAGCGGGAGGTTTAAATGAGCAGTACTTC
>-|TRBJ2-5|-|TRBV20-1|10
CSLYDETQYF
TGCTCCTTGTATGACGAGACCCAGTACTTC
>-|TRBJ1-1|-|TRBV5-1|12
CASSSLGTEAFF
TGCGCCAGCAGTAGTTTGGGCACTGAAGCTTTCTTT
>-|TRBJ2-1|few|TRBV9|11
CASSVEREQFF
TGTGCCAGCAGCGTAGAGCGGGAGCAGTTCTTC
>TRBD2|TRBJ2-3|-|TRBV20-1|17
CSASLRRTSGAADTQYF
TGCAGTGCTAGTTTGCGTCGGACTAGCGGGGCCGCAGATACGCAGTATTTT
>-|TRBJ1-6|-|TRBV7-8|13
CASSTRDKTPLHF
TGTGCCAGCAGCACGAGGGACAAGACACCCCTCCACTTT
>-|TRBJ2-5|many|TRBV24-1|15
CATSDTRTNQETQYF
TGTGCCACCAGTGACACCCGGACTAATCAAGAGACCCAGTACTTC
>TRBD1|TRBJ2-5|-|TRBV7-2|15
CASSVTGTGGETQYF
TGTGCCAGCAGCGTCACCGGGACAGGGGGTGAGACCCAGTACTTC
>-|TRBJ1-1|few|TRBV20-1|16
CSARDQATGLNTEAFF
TGCAGTGCTAGAGATCAGGCGACGGGTTTGAACACTGAAGCTTTCTTT
>-|TRBJ1-2|many|TRBV5-1|15
CASSLDRAATYGYTF
TGCGCCAGCAGCTTGGACAGGGCCGCGACCTATGGCTACACCTTC
>-|TRBJ2-1|many|TRBV28|15
CASSFMTGSYNEQFF
TGTGCCAGCAGTTTTATGACAGGCTCCTACAATGAGCAGTTCTTC
>-|TRBJ2-1|few|TRBV28|15
CASSLGGTSYNEQFF
TGTGCCAGCAGCCTGGGGGGCACCTCCTACAATGAGCAGTTCTTC
>-|TRBJ1-1|-|TRBV6-2/TRBV6-3|15
CACSYLGRGNTEAFF
TGTGCCTGCAGTTACCTCGGCAGGGGCAACACTGAAGCTTTCTTT
>-|TRBJ1-1|-|TRBV29-1|12
CSVTERNTEAFF
TGCAGCGTGACAGAGCGGAACACTGAAGCTTTCTTT
>TRBD2|TRBJ2-1|-|TRBV6-5|16
CASSYDIAGDNNEQFF
TGTGCCAGCAGTTACGACATAGCGGGAGACAACAATGAGCAGTTCTTC
>TRBD1|TRBJ1-4|-|TRBV4-1|15
CASSQGTGDDEKLFF
TGCGCCAGCAGCCAAGGGACAGGGGACGATGAAAAACTGTTTTTT
>-|TRBJ2-5|-|TRBV10-3|15
CAISAVTGSQETQYF
TGTGCCATCAGTGCAGTCACAGGGAGCCAAGAGACCCAGTACTTC
>-|TRBJ1-4|-|TRBV20-1|11
CSAKERGKLFF
TGCAGTGCTAAAGAAAGGGGTAAACTGTTTTTT
>-|TRBJ2-3|-|TRBV6-5|13
CVSSAPGADTQYF
TGTGTCAGCAGTGCCCCAGGGGCCGATACGCAGTATTTT
>-|TRBJ1-1|-|TRBV12-3/TRBV12-4|12
CASSLAKASAFF
TGTGCCAGCAGTTTAGCTAAGGCCAGTGCTTTCTTT
>-|TRBJ1-1|-|TRBV13|14
CASSSRVGNTEAFF
TGTGCCAGCAGCTCCAGGGTAGGGAACACTGAAGCTTTCTTT
>-|TRBJ2-2|-|TRBV5-8|16
CASEGFRGVYTGELFF
TGTGCCAGTGAGGGTTTTAGGGGCGTTTACACCGGGGAGCTGTTTTTT
>-|TRBJ2-3|many|TRBV7-9|20
CASSLPSRRDRRGPTDTQYF
TGTGCCAGCAGCTTACCATCTCGCAGGGATCGGCGAGGGCCCACAGATACGCAGTATTTT
>-|TRBJ2-3|-|TRBV2|13
CASRATGKDTQYF
TGTGCCAGCAGGGCCACAGGGAAAGATACGCAGTATTTT
>-|TRBJ2-5|many|TRBV9|14
CASSVEANQETQYF
TGTGCCAGCAGCGTAGAAGCGAACCAAGAGACCCAGTACTTC
>-|TRBJ2-7|-|TRBV6-5|15
CASSSEGYRSYEQYF
TGTGCCAGCAGCTCAGAGGGGTATCGCTCCTACGAGCAGTACTTC
>TRBD1|TRBJ2-2|few|TRBV9|18
CASTDHSGGSANTGELFF
TGTGCCAGCACGGATCACTCAGGGGGTTCAGCGAACACCGGGGAGCTGTTTTTT
>-|TRBJ2-1|-|TRBV24-1|15
CATRDLQGQYNEQFF
TGTGCCACCAGGGATTTGCAGGGTCAGTACAATGAGCAGTTCTTC
>-|TRBJ2-2|few|TRBV7-2|14
CASSVASNTGELFF
TGTGCCAGCAGCGTCGCATCGAACACCGGGGAGCTGTTTTTT
>-|TRBJ1-2|-|TRBV3-1|12
CASSPSVHGYTF
TGTGCCAGCAGCCCGAGCGTGCATGGCTACACCTTC
>TRBD2|TRBJ2-1|-|TRBV7-3|12
CASSTSVGEQFF
TGTGCCAGCAGCACTAGCGTGGGTGAGCAGTTCTTC
>TRBD2|TRBJ2-4|-|TRBV13|13
CASSVVASGVQYF
TGTGCCAGCAGCGTGGTCGCTAGCGGGGTTCAGTACTTC
>-|TRBJ2-1|-|TRBV27|14
CASTPRWEDNEQFF
TGTGCCAGCACCCCCCGGTGGGAGGACAATGAGCAGTTCTTC
>TRBD2|TRBJ2-3|-|TRBV20-1|16
CSAPYRLAGLTDTQYF
TGCAGTGCCCCTTACCGACTAGCGGGACTTACAGATACGCAGTATTTT
>-|TRBJ2-1|many|TRBV2|13
CASSPSTMGEQFF
TGTGCCAGCAGCCCTTCCACTATGGGTGAGCAGTTCTTC
>-|TRBJ1-2|-|TRBV12-3/TRBV12-4|15
CASSPTRASGHGYTF
TGTGCCAGCAGTCCTACTCGAGCATCGGGCCATGGCTACACCTTC
>-|TRBJ2-1|-|TRBV14|17
CASSQGSAARPYNEQFF
TGTGCCAGCAGCCAAGGTTCGGCGGCTCGACCCTACAATGAGCAGTTCTTC
>TRBD1|TRBJ1-2|many|TRBV6-6|13
CASSPTGAYGYTF
TGTGCCAGCAGTCCCACAGGGGCCTATGGCTACACCTTC
>TRBD2|TRBJ2-1|few|TRBV2|16
CASTSRAGVVYNEQFF
TGTGCCAGCACCTCTAGAGCGGGAGTGGTTTACAATGAGCAGTTCTTC
>TRBD1|TRBJ1-1|few|TRBV24-1|12
CATSDLLQGTFF
TGTGCCACCAGTGATTTGCTACAGGGGACTTTCTTT
>TRBD2|TRBJ2-7|-|TRBV10-3|16
CAISESPGTISYEQYF
TGTGCCATCAGTGAGAGCCCAGGGACTATCTCCTACGAGCAGTACTTC
>TRBD1|TRBJ2-5|few|TRBV2|17
CASRPGRTAGGQETQYF
TGTGCCAGCAGGCCGGGAAGGACGGCAGGGGGACAAGAGACCCAGTACTTC
>TRBD2|TRBJ2-5|-|TRBV3-1|16
CASSQRVSGGAGEQYF
TGTGCCAGCAGCCAGAGAGTTAGCGGGGGGGCAGGTGAGCAGTACTTC
>TRBD1|TRBJ2-7|-|TRBV6-6|15
CASRSGTGGSYEQYF
TGTGCCAGCAGGTCCGGGACAGGGGGCTCCTACGAGCAGTACTTC
>TRBD1|TRBJ2-5|few|TRBV29-1|15
CSLRRGTGEYNEQYF
TGCAGCCTTCGCCGCGGGACAGGGGAATACAATGAGCAGTACTTC
>TRBD1|TRBJ1-2|-|TRBV7-2|15
CASSLAGTGLYGYTF
TGTGCCAGCAGCTTAGCGGGGACAGGGCTGTATGGCTACACCTTC
>-|TRBJ2-3|once|TRBV20-1|12
CSAELTSDTQYF
TGCAGTGCAGAGCTAACTTCCGATACGCAGTATTTT
>TRBD1|TRBJ2-7|few|TRBV12-3/TRBV12-4|17
CASSGPYDRAYSYEQYF
TGTGCCAGCAGTGGCCCTTACGACAGGGCCTACTCCTACGAGCAGTACTTC
>-|TRBJ2-3|-|TRBV10-3|13
CAIRQGSTDTQYF
TGTGCCATCAGACAGGGCAGCACAGATACGCAGTATTTT
>TRBD2|TRBJ2-7|-|TRBV20-1|16
CSATRPAGGSYNEQYF
TGCAGTGCGACCCGACCAGCGGGGGGGTCCTACAATGAGCAGTACTTC
>-|TRBJ2-5|many|TRBV2|12
CASAENQETQYF
TGTGCCAGCGCGGAGAATCAAGAGACCCAGTACTTC